This T cell receptor (beta chain) appears in the sequencing data of a study of shared clonotypes between healthy human individuals (dated by TCRdb to the early 2020s). Concerning the study at large: A few men and a couple of women, aged 18 to 49 years, made up the cohort. For each donor, three plates each were used for CD4 naive and CD4 memory, two plates were used for CD8 naive, and one plate was used for CD8 memory. To estimate repertoire size and how much clonotypes are shared between individuals, the study performed deep sequencing of blood TCR repertoires from a handful of healthy adults. Different laboratories and diverse techniques were used to prepare libraries and sequence TCR repertoires, to increase sequencing depth and limit assay-specific biases. Between about 0.94 and 8.9 billion PBMCs per donor were obtained by leukapheresis. Broad study findings and their caveats: Sampling was limited to blood, and TCR repertoires in tissue likely differ from TCR repertoires in blood. Larger estimated clonotype richness was generally found for naive subsets than for memory subsets. Across a handful of donors, 4.5% to 6.5% of naive CD4, roughly 3.8% of naive CD8, about 2.3% of memory CD4, and approximately 0.42% of memory CD8 clonotypes were shared. Rarefaction of sorted-subset datasets indicated incomplete sequencing despite the large sequencing depth. Pairwise subsampling indicated that sequencing depth was expected to affect the degree of clonotype sharing among donors. The small number of donors limited the genetic and exposure-history diversity represented. Compared with non-shared clonotypes, the clonotypes found in all four sorted-subset donors had higher generation probabilities.

Using the deep immunoSEQ assay, TCR CDR3 regions were amplified from genomic DNA by multiplex PCR. Extracted genomic DNA from each cell subset was distributed evenly across all wells of several immunoSEQ 96-well plates, and each plate was treated as a replicate. For sorted subsets, 150 to 200 ng genomic DNA, equal to tens of thousands of T cell genomes, was loaded into each replicate PCR. Purified libraries were measured with a Qubit 3.0 fluorometer, size-checked on a Bioanalyzer 2100, and measured again with the KAPA Library Quantification kit. Every immunoSEQ 96-well plate was sequenced on a separate single-read 150-cycle Illumina NextSeq 550 flow cell. As for how the authors treated the data: Because the immunoSEQ output included only junctional sequences and no quality scores, the filtering could not be the same as the filtering used for full-length reads. To assign V/J genes and CDR3, sequences were annotated against IMGT germline references using PyIR, a Python wrapper for IgBLAST v1.9. Reads were removed for weak V/J assignments (E-value above 1e-6), missing CDR3, stop codons, out-of-frame junctions, or ambiguous translated residues. V3J clonotypes were defined by identical inferred V gene, J gene, and CDR3 amino acid sequence. The percentage overlap between two repertoires was calculated by dividing the number of shared unique clonotypes by the size of the smaller repertoire. RTK rarefaction, the Chao1 estimator, and Recon v2.1 estimates of unobserved clonotypes were used to assess repertoire richness. For all TCRbeta clonotypes obtained by the gDNA method from four donors, generation probabilities were computed with OLGA. In TCRdb, the immuneACCESS table is reduced to in-frame sequences with V and J assigned. These tables do not hold every clone; where another copy was compared, an unresolved V gene accounts for under half, and the others remain unexplained. The V and J calls and clone size were taken over from that table, and D and trimming were inferred from the DNA. The sample records 850,000 to 1,200,000 clones, about 76% of which are singletons. Approximately 1.3% of the sample is held by the ten biggest clonotypes.

The CDR3 contains 13 residues, cysteine and phenylalanine counted. Only CDR3 DNA remains: 39 bases, in frame from the first base. V is pared back by 4 bases and J by 6 bases, with 12 bases lying between the germline termini. CDR1 and CDR2 (MNHNS, SASEGT) derive from the germline V gene. A note on this clone: Its antigen remains undetermined. The sample holds no much larger clone one base away, and base qualities are not on file.

Donors were healthy HIV-negative adults with no recently reported acute infections or vaccinations. Every donor was a Caucasian adult living in Nashville, Tennessee, USA. CD4+ T cells were enriched through magnetic negative selection, after which naive cells were positively selected on CD45RA and the remaining negative fraction served as the memory subset. After blood collection by leukapheresis, PBMCs were isolated using Ficoll-Histopaque density gradient centrifugation and then cryopreserved in the vapor phase of liquid nitrogen. Analytical flow cytometry was used to check the purity and quantity of every magnetically sorted T cell population. From each sorted fraction, genomic DNA was isolated and quantified by UV absorbance on a Nanodrop 2000c.

Sample: memory CD4+ T cells sorted from blood. In light of the paper, this sample's cell subset or site label describes: CD45RA-negative fraction. This sequence was found in a man aged 18-30 years in good health. The chain is assembled from TRBV6-1 and TRBJ1-2, and perhaps TRBD1 as D gene, on 6 matching bases. The CDR3 reads CASSVRGGHGYTF. The nucleotide sequence is TGTGCCAGCAGTGTCAGGGGCGGGCATGGCTACACCTTC.